The 9 T cell receptor beta chains presented below share a single source sample, sequenced in a study of tumor-infiltrating lymphocytes in primary liver carcinoma. Unsorted bulk tissue of roughly 18-31 mg yielded co-extracted RNA and DNA. Starting from 400 to 500 ng of total RNA, TCR beta cDNA was produced with a primer in the constant region. It was through three nested multiplex PCR rounds of slightly modified ARM-PCR that TCR beta libraries arose. Researchers ran the first two PCR rounds for approximately 9 cycles each with TRBV1-TRBV30 forward primers and a C-beta reverse primer. TCRdb passed the multiplex PCR reads through MiXCR, listing each CDR3 protein once. In the table there are tens of thousands of distinct CDR3 sequences, around 70% of which are singletons. The sequenced material came from liver tumor tissue from sampling region 1. The subset denotes: tumor region T1, superior pole. The receptors originated from a middle-aged man with primary liver carcinoma and hepatitis B virus infection.

In the case of this clonotype: A read error is possible here, since a much larger clone lies one base away. The chain links TRBV5-1 to TRBJ2-7; D gene ambiguous. V gave up 2 bases and J gave up 4 bases, with 13 bases separating them. Germline V lookup: CDR1 SGHRS, CDR2 YFSETQ. The CDR3 consists of 14 residues. CDR3 residues: CASSFTVALYEQYF. CDR3 DNA: TGCGCCAGCAGCTTCACAGTCGCCCTTTACGAGCAGTACTTC. Drawing the rest from reference TRBV5-1 and TRBJ2-7, the complete variable domain is KAGVTQTPRYLIKTRGQQVTLSCSPISGHRSVSWYQQTPGQGLQFLFEYFSETQRNKGNFPGRFSGRQFSNSRSEMNVSTLELGDSALYLCASSFTVALYEQYFGPGTRLTVT.

Of note for this clonotype: The germline gene is not matched at one end of the junction; a read error may be the cause. The chain joins TRBV29-1 to TRBJ1-3; possible D gene TRBD1, 5 bases. The CDR3 is 15 amino acids. Germline loops: CDR1 SQVTM, CDR2 ANQGSEA. CDR3 protein: CSVFKTGSPGNAIYF. The CDR3, as DNA: TGCAGCGTTTTCAAAACAGGTAGCCCTGGAAACGCCATATATTTT.

The chain joins TRBV6-5 to TRBJ1-1, with a tentative D call TRBD1 (5 bases). V was shortened by 6 bases and J by 3 bases, with 17 bases between the two germline ends. Germline values: CDR1 MNHEY, CDR2 SVGAGI. There are 15 residues in the CDR3. CDR3: CASRSEEGTDTEAFF. CDR3 nucleotide sequence: TGTGCCAGCAGATCTGAGGAGGGGACTGACACTGAAGCTTTCTTT.

This clonotype was found once. One end of the junction varies from germline; a read error may be responsible. The V and J genes are TRBV24-1 and TRBJ2-3; TRBD2 matches at 9 bases. There are 17 residues in the CDR3. Germline V gene lookup returns CDR1 KGHDR and CDR2 SFDVKD. The CDR3 is CATSDPPVAGVEDMQYF. For the CDR3, the DNA is TGTGCCACCAGTGATCCGCCAGTAGCGGGAGTGGAAGATATGCAGTATTTT.

This clonotype was seen only once. The junction departs from germline at one end; a sequencing error may be responsible. The V gene is TRBV6-6, the J gene TRBJ2-7, with 7 positions matching TRBD2. Germline values: CDR1 MNHNY, CDR2 SVGAGI (reference sequence). There are 16 residues in the CDR3. The CDR3 sequence is CANSSRTGGSSYEQYF. The CDR3 DNA is TGTGCCAACAGTTCCCGCACGGGCGGGAGCTCCTACGAGCAGTACTTC.

V is TRBV6-6 and J is TRBJ2-7; D is unresolved. Germline CDR1 reads MNHNY; CDR2 reads SVGAGI (reference sequence). V lost 5 bases and J lost 3, with 11 bases in between. CDR3 length equals 13 residues. This CDR3 reads CASSIGPDYEQYF. The CDR3 DNA reads TGTGCCAGCAGTATCGGACCAGACTACGAGCAGTACTTC.

In regard to this clonotype: Likely a read error: the CDR3 ends without its conserved phenylalanine or tryptophan. The chain uses TRBV4-1 and TRBJ2-1; D may correspond to TRBD1 or TRBD2 (7 bases each). The CDR3 sequence is 15 residues long. CDR1 is MGHRA, CDR2 YSYEKL, per germline. CDR3 nucleotide sequence: TGCGCCAGTAGCCCTCGGGGAGGGGGCTCCTATGAGCAGTTCTCC. Translation: CASSPRGGGSYEQFS.

With regard to this clonotype: This likely comes from a read error, as the CDR3 has no conserved phenylalanine or tryptophan at its end. The chain carries TRBV29-1 and TRBJ2-1; a weak D match, TRBD1 (6 bases). The CDR3 extends over 13 amino acids. V lost 7 bases to trimming and J lost 10 bases, with 20 bases between them. Germline CDR1 and CDR2: SQVTM and ANQGSEA. The CDR3 nucleotides are TGCAGCGCAAGGCGGACAGTCCATGACGAGCAGTTCTCC. It specifies CSARRTVHDEQFS.

The chain has TRBV18 and TRBJ1-1; 12 nucleotides match TRBD1. The CDR3 extends over 17 amino acids. V dropped 4 bases and J dropped 5; count of bases not matched to a gene: 11. The germline V gene encodes CDR1 KGHSH and CDR2 LQKENI. For the CDR3, the DNA is TGTGCCAGCTCACTAACCGGGACAGGGGGCTTGGTTACTGAAGCTTTCTTT. Residues: CASSLTGTGGLVTEAFF.